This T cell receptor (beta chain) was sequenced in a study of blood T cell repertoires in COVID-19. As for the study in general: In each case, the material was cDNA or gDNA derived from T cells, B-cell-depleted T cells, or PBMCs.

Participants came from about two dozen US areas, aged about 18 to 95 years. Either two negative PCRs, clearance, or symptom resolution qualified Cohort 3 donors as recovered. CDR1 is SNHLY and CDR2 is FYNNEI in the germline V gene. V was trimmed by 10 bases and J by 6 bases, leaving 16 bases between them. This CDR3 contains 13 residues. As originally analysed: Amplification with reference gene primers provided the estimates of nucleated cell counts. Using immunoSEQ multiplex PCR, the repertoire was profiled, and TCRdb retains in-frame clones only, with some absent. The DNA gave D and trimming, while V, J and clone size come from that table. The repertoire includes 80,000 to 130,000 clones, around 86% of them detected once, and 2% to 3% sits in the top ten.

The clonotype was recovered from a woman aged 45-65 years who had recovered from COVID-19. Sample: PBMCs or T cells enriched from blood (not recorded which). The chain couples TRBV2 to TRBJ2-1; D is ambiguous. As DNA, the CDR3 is TGTGCCACCCGTCGACCGACGGGCAATGAGCAGTTCTTC. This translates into CATRRPTGNEQFF.